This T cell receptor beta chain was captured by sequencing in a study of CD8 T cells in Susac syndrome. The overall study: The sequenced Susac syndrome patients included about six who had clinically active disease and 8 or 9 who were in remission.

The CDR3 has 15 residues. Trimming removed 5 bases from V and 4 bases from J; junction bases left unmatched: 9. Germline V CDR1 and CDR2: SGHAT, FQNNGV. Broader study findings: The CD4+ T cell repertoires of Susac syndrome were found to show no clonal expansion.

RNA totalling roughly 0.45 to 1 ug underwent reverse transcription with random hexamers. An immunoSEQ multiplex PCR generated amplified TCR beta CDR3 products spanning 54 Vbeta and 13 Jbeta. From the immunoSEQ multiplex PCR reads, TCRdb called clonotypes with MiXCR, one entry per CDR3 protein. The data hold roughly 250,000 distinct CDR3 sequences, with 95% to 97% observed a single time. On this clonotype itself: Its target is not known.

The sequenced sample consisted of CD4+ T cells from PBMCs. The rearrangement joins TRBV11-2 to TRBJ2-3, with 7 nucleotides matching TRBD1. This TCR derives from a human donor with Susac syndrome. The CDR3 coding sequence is TGTGCCAGCAGCAACCAACAGGGGTGGGCAGATACGCAGTATTTT. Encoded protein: CASSNQQGWADTQYF.